These 31 T cell receptor beta chains originate from one sample sequenced in a study of CD8+ T cells in alopecia areata. Extraction of RNA preceded its reverse transcription into cDNA, which served as the sequencing template. Data came from immunoSEQ multiplex PCR; TCRdb stores just in-frame clones and leaves some out. The table has roughly 70,000 clones, 29% seen once. The treatment here: oral pan-JAK inhibitor, 5-10 mg twice daily. The material was CD8+ T cells sorted from blood, obtained at week 4, from a patient treated with tofacitinib. These receptors came from a human donor with alopecia areata.

This chain connects TRBV4-3 to TRBJ2-7; 14 nucleotides align to TRBD2. Germline CDR1 LGHNA, CDR2 YSLEER. The CDR3 has 16 residues. After removal of 4 bases from V and 3 bases from J, the junction contained 5 bases not matched to a gene. CDR3: CASSPGTSGRVYEQYF. The CDR3 DNA sequence: TGCGCCAGCAGCCCTGGGACTAGCGGGAGAGTCTACGAGCAGTACTTC.

CDR3 DNA: TGCGCCAGCAGCCAAGAGACCGGGACTAGCGGGGCCAACGTCCTGACTTTC. Translating gives CASSQETGTSGANVLTF. V gene TRBV4-1 combines with J gene TRBJ2-6; 9 nucleotides line up with TRBD2. In germline, CDR1 is MGHRA, CDR2 YSYEKL. The J segment lost 4 bases and the V segment lost 0 bases, leaving 4 bases of the junction unmatched. The CDR3 consists of 17 residues.

The chain recombines TRBV29-1 with TRBJ1-2; D is unclear. Trimming left V 5 bases short and J 2 bases short, with 6 bases between. The CDR3 spans 11 residues. The germline CDR1 and CDR2 sequences are SQVTM and ANQGSEA. The CDR3 DNA follows: TGCAGCGTTATCGCAAACTATGGCTACACCTTC. This encodes CSVIANYGYTF.

The V and J genes are TRBV6-6 and TRBJ2-3, with D possibly being TRBD1 or TRBD2 (5 bases each). The CDR3 runs 15 residues. Between the trimmed V and J ends, which lost 2 bases and 1 base, there was a span of 10 bases. The V gene's germline CDR1 is MNHNY and CDR2 SVGAGI (reference sequence). The CDR3 here is CASSYLGTRTDTQYF. CDR3 in DNA: TGTGCCAGCAGTTACCTCGGGACCCGCACAGATACGCAGTATTTT.

This clone was observed a handful of times. This chain joins TRBV29-1 and TRBJ2-1; D could derive from TRBD1 or TRBD2 (6 bases each). V lost 7 bases and J lost 4, with 17 bases in between. The CDR3 runs to 14 residues. The germline V gene has CDR1 SQVTM and CDR2 ANQGSEA. The DNA of the CDR3 is TGCAGCGCCCTTCGGAGGGGGGTATACAATGAGCAGTTCTTC. This translates into CSALRRGVYNEQFF.

The chain couples TRBV20-1 to TRBJ1-2; D is possibly TRBD1 (5 bases). Germline V gene lookup returns CDR1 DFQATT and CDR2 SNEGSKA (reference sequence). Between the trimmed V and J ends, which lost 6 bases and 8 bases, there was a span of 10 bases. The CDR3 totals 10 residues. The CDR3 protein is CSARVGGYTF. The CDR3 bases are TGCAGTGCCAGGGTGGGGGGCTACACCTTC.

This sequence joins TRBV25-1 and TRBJ1-2; D gene uncertain. The CDR3 has 12 residues. Trimming shortened V by 7 bases and J by 8 bases, and 14 bases separated the two germline ends. Germline V CDR1 and CDR2: MGHDK, SYGVNS. The CDR3 DNA is TGTGCCAGCATCGGACCACCGGACGGCTACACCTTC. Encoded protein: CASIGPPDGYTF.

This clone was counted a few times. The V call is TRBV27, the J call TRBJ2-7; the match to TRBD1 covers 7 bases. The CDR3 is 13 amino acids. Trimming took 11 bases from V and 2 from J; bases not matched to a gene: 9. Germline V gene sequence: CDR1 MNHEY, CDR2 SMNVEV (reference sequence). The CDR3 region is CASSPGTAYEQYF. Here the CDR3 DNA reads TGTGCCTCGAGCCCCGGGACAGCCTACGAGCAGTACTTC.

This clone was seen only a few times. The chain is built from TRBV29-1 and TRBJ2-2, with D perhaps TRBD2 (5 bases). The germline V gene has CDR1 SQVTM and CDR2 ANQGSEA. Trimming pared 4 bases from V and 7 bases from J, leaving 10 bases between. The CDR3 is made up of 12 amino acids. The DNA for the CDR3 is TGCAGCGTTGTAGTAGGGAGCGGGGAGCTGTTTTTT. Translating it yields CSVVVGSGELFF.

The V and J genes are TRBV7-9 and TRBJ2-4; 7 bases match TRBD1. With 4 bases clipped from V and 0 bases from J, the junction kept 9 bases outside the gene matches. The CDR3 has 17 residues. Germline V gene sequence: CDR1 SEHNR, CDR2 FQNEAQ (reference sequence). CDR3 sequence: CASSSETGTLAKNIQYF. The CDR3 DNA follows: TGTGCCAGCAGCTCCGAGACAGGGACCTTAGCCAAAAACATTCAGTACTTC.

The chain uses TRBV25-1 and TRBJ2-7; D ambiguous. The germline V and J ends were trimmed by 3 bases and 8 bases, with 5 bases remaining between them. The CDR3 has 10 amino acids. CDR1 is MGHDK and CDR2 is SYGVNS in the germline V gene. The CDR3 sequence: CASSDWKQYF. The CDR3 DNA is TGTGCCAGCAGTGATTGGAAGCAGTACTTC.

The chain uses TRBV19 and TRBJ1-5, with D tentatively TRBD1 (5 bases). This CDR3 comprises 15 residues. Trimming left V 3 bases short and J 4 bases short, with 13 bases between. Germline CDR1 LNHDA, CDR2 SQIVND (reference sequence). The CDR3 DNA sequence: TGTGCCAGTAGTATTCGAGGGGCGATTAATCAGCCCCAGCATTTT. Translating gives CASSIRGAINQPQHF.

Regarding this clone: This may be a read error: a much more frequent sequence differs by one nucleotide. At the DNA level, this CDR3 is encoded by other sequences in the same sample as well. The rearrangement uses TRBV5-1 and TRBJ2-2; D is unclear. V was shortened by 0 bases and J by 7 bases, with 4 bases between the two germline ends. The germline V gene has CDR1 SGHRS and CDR2 YFSETQ. CDR3 length equals 12 residues. CDR3 sequence reads: CASSLVDGELFF. For the CDR3, the DNA is TGCGCCAGCAGCTTGGTAGACGGGGAGCTGTTTTTT.

This clone was recorded many times. The chain joins TRBV19 to TRBJ1-5; TRBD1 matches 10 bases. With 5 bases clipped from V and 1 base from J, the junction kept 8 bases outside the gene matches. The CDR3 runs to 17 residues. CDR1 is LNHDA, CDR2 SQIVND, per germline (reference sequence). The CDR3 DNA is TGTGCCAGTAGTTGGACAGGGGGAAGGGAAAGCAATCAGCCCCAGCATTTT. Translated: CASSWTGGRESNQPQHF.

The chain uses TRBV19 and TRBJ1-1; TRBD1 might be the D (6 bases). The CDR3 is 15 amino acids. Germline V lookup: CDR1 LNHDA, CDR2 SQIVND (reference sequence). The germline V and J ends were trimmed by 5 bases and 1 base, with 14 bases remaining between them. This CDR3 is CASSRPLDRNTEAFF. The CDR3 DNA reads TGTGCCAGTAGTCGACCTTTGGACAGGAACACTGAAGCTTTCTTT.

The chain carries TRBV7-2 and TRBJ2-7; perhaps TRBD1 as D (6 bases). Trimming left V 0 bases short and J 7 bases short, with 13 bases between. The germline V gene has CDR1 SGHTA and CDR2 FQGNSA. The CDR3 consists of 14 residues. The CDR3 reads CASSLAAGAQEQYF. For the CDR3, the DNA is TGTGCCAGCAGCTTAGCGGCAGGGGCACAGGAGCAGTACTTC.

This clone was recorded a few times. As DNA, the CDR3 is TGCAGCGCCCCGGACGGAGCTAACTATGGCTACACCTTC. Amino acid sequence: CSAPDGANYGYTF. The chain links TRBV29-1 to TRBJ1-2; D uncertain. Trimming shortened V by 7 bases and J by 0 bases, and 12 bases separated the two germline ends. Per germline, CDR1 SQVTM and CDR2 ANQGSEA. The CDR3 has 13 amino acids. Drawing the rest from reference TRBV29-1 and TRBJ1-2, the complete variable domain is SAVISQKPSRDICQRGTSLTIQCQVDSQVTMMFWYRQQPGQSLTLIATANQGSEATYESGFVIDKFPISRPNLTFSTLTVSNMSPEDSSIYLCSAPDGANYGYTFGSGTRLTVV.

This clone was counted a few times. V is TRBV29-1 and J is TRBJ1-1; D gene ambiguous. Germline V gene lookup returns CDR1 SQVTM and CDR2 ANQGSEA. V lost 6 bases, J lost 6 bases, and 11 bases lay in between. The CDR3 consists of 11 residues. DNA for the CDR3: TGCAGCGTGACTGACGGGGCTGAAGCTTTCTTT. Its protein is CSVTDGAEAFF.

This clone was counted a few times. The CDR3 region has the DNA TGTGCCAGCACTAAGGGACCGATGGATGGCTACACCTTC. Residues: CASTKGPMDGYTF. The chain has TRBV7-9 and TRBJ1-2, with TRBD1 as a possible D gene (5 bases). Looked up from germline, CDR1 is SEHNR and CDR2 is FQNEAQ (reference sequence). The germline V and J ends were trimmed by 7 bases and 6 bases, with 15 bases remaining between them. The CDR3 runs to 13 residues. The variable domain in full, completed from reference TRBV7-9 and TRBJ1-2, reads DTGVSQNPRHKITKRGQNVTFRCDPISEHNRLYWYRQTLGQGPEFLTYFQNEAQLEKSRLLSDRFSAERPKGSFSTLEIQRTEQGDSAMYLCASTKGPMDGYTFGSGTRLTVV.

The chain is built from TRBV4-1 and TRBJ2-4; possibly TRBD1 for D (5 bases). Deletions cut 0 bases from V and 8 bases from J, with 14 bases between. The CDR3 is 15 residues long. CDR1 is MGHRA and CDR2 is YSYEKL in the germline V gene. CDR3 sequence reads: CASSQDFHRSDIQYF. The CDR3 DNA reads as TGCGCCAGCAGCCAAGATTTCCACAGGTCTGACATTCAGTACTTC.

The gene calls are TRBV29-1 and TRBJ2-3; TRBD2 matches at 14 bases. The V segment lost 7 bases and the J segment 0 bases; nucleotides outside the gene matches: 9. The germline CDR1 and CDR2 sequences are SQVTM and ANQGSEA. The CDR3 has 17 residues. The CDR3: CSARGLAGVGSTDTQYF. The CDR3 DNA reads as TGCAGCGCGAGGGGACTAGCGGGAGTAGGCAGCACAGATACGCAGTATTTT.

This clone was counted ten times or more. This chain joins TRBV20-1 and TRBJ2-1; D remains unclear. The CDR3 is 11 amino acids. Germline CDR1 DFQATT, CDR2 SNEGSKA (reference sequence). The ends were cut back, 2 bases at V and 15 bases at J, with 14 bases in the middle. Here the CDR3 DNA reads TGCAGTGCTAGATCCCAGATAGGGTGGTTCTTC. This codes for CSARSQIGWFF.

This clone was counted ten times or more. This chain connects TRBV28 to TRBJ2-6, with TRBD2 identical over 7 bases. CDR1 MDHEN and CDR2 SYDVKM come from the germline V gene. V trimming: 2 bases; J trimming: 2 bases; junction bases outside the gene matches: 0. The CDR3 has 15 residues. CDR3 DNA sequence: TGTGCCAGCAGTTTAGGGGGGGCTGGGGCCAACGTCCTGACTTTC. It translates to CASSLGGAGANVLTF.

Concerning this clone itself: Other nucleotide sequences in the sample specify the same CDR3. The V and J genes are TRBV9 and TRBJ2-1; no clear D. V was clipped by 3 bases and J by 5 bases, with 3 bases between them. There are 11 residues in the CDR3. Germline CDR1 reads SGDLS; CDR2 reads YYNGEE. As DNA, the CDR3 is TGTGCCAGCAGCGCCAACAATGAGCAGTTCTTC. As protein: CASSANNEQFF.

This chain uses TRBV11-2 with TRBJ2-3; 7 nucleotides line up with TRBD1. V lost 6 bases to trimming and J lost 4 bases; unmatched junction nucleotides: 7. The CDR3 runs 14 residues. Germline CDR1 SGHAT, CDR2 FQNNGV. Here the CDR3 reads CASSDGQDADTQYF. The CDR3 DNA sequence: TGTGCCAGCAGTGACGGACAGGACGCAGATACGCAGTATTTT. Filled out from reference TRBV11-2 and TRBJ2-3, the complete variable domain reads EAGVAQSPRYKIIEKRQSVAFWCNPISGHATLYWYQQILGQGPKLLIQFQNNGVVDDSQLPKDRFSAERLKGVDSTLKIQPAKLEDSAVYLCASSDGQDADTQYFGPGTRLTVL.

V usage is TRBV6-1 and J usage is TRBJ2-1; 7 bases match TRBD1. Germline V gene lookup returns CDR1 MNHNS and CDR2 SASEGT. V gave up 2 bases and J gave up 10 bases; unmatched junction bases: 14. This CDR3 region has 16 residues. The CDR3 region has the DNA TGTGCCAGCAGTGAATGGGGACCGGGACAGTTGGTCGAGCAGTTCTTC. Translation: CASSEWGPGQLVEQFF.

In its sample, this clone was seen a few times. Other DNA sequences in this specimen translate into the identical CDR3. The chain links TRBV29-1 to TRBJ2-7; a weak D match, TRBD1 (6 bases). Germline V lookup: CDR1 SQVTM, CDR2 ANQGSEA. CDR3 length: 11 amino acids. V was trimmed by 3 bases and J by 4 bases, leaving 7 bases between them. DNA for the CDR3: TGCAGCGTTGAGAGGGGGTACGAGCAGTACTTC. It codes for CSVERGYEQYF.

The V and J genes are TRBV5-1 and TRBJ2-7; TRBD2 aligns across 11 bases. CDR3 length: 15 residues. Trimming at V came to 4 bases and at J to 0 bases, leaving 3 bases not matched to a gene. From germline, CDR1 is SGHRS and CDR2 YFSETQ. In nucleotides, the CDR3 is TGCGCCAGCAGCGGGGGGACTAGCGGCTCCTACGAGCAGTACTTC. It encodes CASSGGTSGSYEQYF.

The V and J genes are TRBV4-1 and TRBJ2-7; 8 bases are shared with TRBD1. Looked up from germline, CDR1 is MGHRA and CDR2 is YSYEKL. V was pared by 4 bases and J by 5 bases, with 4 bases of the junction left unmatched. The CDR3 sequence is 13 residues long. The CDR3 here is CASSPGQADEQYF. The CDR3 DNA is TGCGCCAGCAGCCCGGGACAGGCGGACGAGCAGTACTTC.

In this sample, this clone turned up a few times. CDR3 bases: TGCAGCGTTGGGCAGGGGGATAGGGAGACCCAGTACTTC. Amino acid sequence: CSVGQGDRETQYF. The chain recombines TRBV29-1 with TRBJ2-5, with 7 bases aligning to TRBD1. CDR1 SQVTM and CDR2 ANQGSEA come from the germline V gene. This CDR3 spans 13 amino acids. Unmatched junction bases numbered 7, after V lost 4 bases and J lost 5 bases.

The V and J genes are TRBV29-1 and TRBJ2-5, with a weak D call TRBD2 (6 bases). CDR3 size: 13 residues. The V end was cut by 7 bases, the J end by 1 base, with 13 bases between. The germline CDR1 and CDR2 sequences are SQVTM and ANQGSEA. The CDR3 bases are TGCAGCGCCCGAGTGGGACTCCAAGAGACCCAGTACTTC. Translation gives CSARVGLQETQYF.